Listed here are 32 T cell receptor beta chains from one sample, sequenced in a study of cytomegalovirus exposure and HLA in healthy donors. Primers for the PCR totalled 60 Vbeta and 13 Jbeta. The repertoire was sequenced with immunoSEQ multiplex PCR; TCRdb's copy has only in-frame clones and lacks some. Counted here are some 170,000 clones, 70% to 80% occurring once; the ten biggest clones make up 3.5% to 5%. What was sequenced was PBMCs. These receptor sequences come from a man aged 40-49 years in good health and CMV-seronegative.

The J gene is TRBJ2-7, the V gene TRBV2; 8 positions agree with TRBD1. Trimming cost V 2 bases and J 4 bases; bases outside gene matches: 1. The CDR3 runs to 13 residues. Germline CDR1 reads SNHLY; CDR2 reads FYNNEI. The CDR3 loop reads CASSEYRGYEQYF. CDR3 nucleotide sequence: TGTGCCAGCAGTGAATACAGGGGGTACGAGCAGTACTTC.

The gene calls are TRBV19 and TRBJ2-1; 8 bases align to TRBD2. V shed 4 bases and J 3 bases; nucleotides not matched to a gene: 2. The V gene's germline CDR1 is LNHDA and CDR2 SQIVND (reference sequence). The CDR3 extends over 14 amino acids. The chain's CDR3 is CASSTSGFYNEQFF. The CDR3 DNA follows: TGTGCCAGTAGTACTAGCGGGTTCTACAATGAGCAGTTCTTC.

The genes are TRBV5-1 and TRBJ1-4; 7 bases match TRBD1. Germline V lookup: CDR1 SGHRS, CDR2 YFSETQ. Germline trimming cut 0 bases from V and 5 bases from J; bases unmatched to any gene: 4. This CDR3 has 15 residues. For the CDR3, the DNA is TGCGCCAGCAGCTTGGTTTCAGGGGGAAATGAAAAACTGTTTTTT. Translating gives CASSLVSGGNEKLFF.

The genes are TRBV10-3 and TRBJ1-1; a possible D gene is TRBD1 (5 bases). Germline V gene data show CDR1 as ENHRY and CDR2 as SYGVKD. V gave up 2 bases and J gave up 5 bases, with 12 bases separating them. This CDR3 is 14 amino acids long. The CDR3 nucleotides are TGTGCCATCAGTGAGGGTAGGGGTTGGACTGAAGCTTTCTTT. The encoded protein is CAISEGRGWTEAFF.

The V call is TRBV30, the J call TRBJ1-1, with TRBD1 matching over 8 bases. Germline-derived CDR1 and CDR2 are GTSNPN and SVGIG (reference sequence). V shed 2 bases, J shed 6 bases, and the junction held 2 bases outside the gene matches. The CDR3 extends over 12 amino acids. The CDR3 loop is CAWSPQGAEAFF. The DNA for the CDR3 is TGTGCCTGGAGTCCACAGGGGGCTGAAGCTTTCTTT.

The J gene is TRBJ1-5, the V gene TRBV28; weak D call: TRBD1 (5 bases). V was shortened by 4 bases and J by 0 bases, with 7 bases between the two germline ends. Per germline, CDR1 MDHEN and CDR2 SYDVKM. The CDR3 is 14 amino acids. The CDR3 nucleotides are TGTGCCAGCAGTTCAGGACATAGCAATCAGCCCCAGCATTTT. Encoded protein: CASSSGHSNQPQHF.

This chain joins TRBV11-3 and TRBJ2-2, with D hard to call. With 3 bases removed from V and 4 bases from J, the gap between germline ends came to 9 bases. The germline CDR1 and CDR2 sequences are SGHNT and YENEEA. The CDR3 loop spans 14 amino acids. CDR3: CASSFRSSTGELFF. The CDR3 nucleotides are TGTGCCAGCAGCTTCCGATCGAGCACCGGGGAGCTGTTTTTT.

J is TRBJ2-5 and V is TRBV2; 10 bases are shared with TRBD2. Germline CDR1 SNHLY, CDR2 FYNNEI. The trim removed 10 bases at V and 7 bases at J, leaving 9 bases unmatched. This CDR3 contains 13 residues. The DNA of the CDR3 is TGTGCCATCAGCGGGGGGGCGTCGGGGACCCAGTACTTC. Amino acids: CAISGGASGTQYF.

The chain recombines TRBV5-4 with TRBJ2-1; 11 nucleotides agree with TRBD2. Germline V gives CDR1 SGHNT, CDR2 YYREEE (reference sequence). The CDR3 covers 17 residues. Trimming took 2 bases from V and 2 from J; bases not matched to a gene: 6. CDR3 nucleotide sequence: TGTGCCAGCAGCTTCCCTAGCGGGGGGTTAACCTACAATGAGCAGTTCTTC. It translates to CASSFPSGGLTYNEQFF.

The genes are TRBV6-1 and TRBJ2-6; possibly TRBD1 for D (5 bases). The CDR3 runs 15 residues. V lost 1 base and J lost 2, with 6 bases in between. CDR1 MNHNS and CDR2 SASEGT come from the germline V gene. The CDR3 is CASSEVGAGANVLTF. The CDR3 coding sequence is TGTGCCAGCAGTGAAGTAGGGGCTGGGGCCAACGTCCTGACTTTC.

In its sample, this clone was seen a few times. CDR3 amino acids: CASSLGAGISQPQHF. For the CDR3, the DNA is TGTGCCAGCAGCTTAGGGGCAGGGATAAGTCAGCCCCAGCATTTT. The chain recombines TRBV7-8 with TRBJ1-5, with a tentative D call TRBD1 (5 bases). CDR1 SGHVS and CDR2 FQNEAQ come from the germline V gene. The CDR3 sequence is 15 residues long. Trimming stripped 1 base from V and 6 bases from J, with 13 bases between. Combining the CDR3 with reference TRBV7-8 and TRBJ1-5 gives the whole variable domain GAGVSQSPRYKVAKRGQDVALRCDPISGHVSLFWYQQALGQGPEFLTYFQNEAQLDKSGLPSDRFFAERPEGSVSTLKIQRTQQEDSAVYLCASSLGAGISQPQHFGDGTRLSIL.

This clone appeared a few times. The gene calls are TRBV30 and TRBJ2-3, with unresolved D. In germline, CDR1 is GTSNPN, CDR2 SVGIG (reference sequence). V gave up 0 bases and J gave up 1 base, with 8 bases separating them. This CDR3 is built from 14 residues. The CDR3 DNA reads TGTGCCTGGAGTGTGGCAGTTCGCACAGATACGCAGTATTTT. The encoded protein is CAWSVAVRTDTQYF.

The chain is built from TRBV6-1 and TRBJ2-7; D perhaps matches TRBD1 (6 bases). V was shortened by 7 bases and J by 2 bases, with 12 bases between the two germline ends. From germline, CDR1 is MNHNS and CDR2 SASEGT. The CDR3 is made up of 13 amino acids. CDR3 sequence reads: CASNGQPTYEQYF. For the CDR3, the DNA is TGTGCCAGCAACGGACAGCCTACCTACGAGCAGTACTTC.

CDR3 loop: CASSVAGGGNSPLHF. The DNA for the CDR3 is TGTGCCAGCAGCGTAGCAGGGGGCGGGAATTCACCCCTCCACTTT. The chain recombines TRBV9 with TRBJ1-6; 8 nucleotides match TRBD1. V lost 0 bases and J lost 7; bases outside the gene matches: 3. The CDR3 has 15 amino acids. CDR1 is SGDLS and CDR2 is YYNGEE in the germline V gene.

V usage is TRBV5-1 and J usage is TRBJ1-2; 7 bases map to TRBD1. V shed 0 bases, J shed 7 bases, and the junction held 6 bases outside the gene matches. The CDR3 extends over 14 amino acids. Germline values: CDR1 SGHRS, CDR2 YFSETQ. Here the CDR3 DNA reads TGCGCCAGCAGCTTGGGACAGGGAATCCCTGGCTACACCTTC. Translated: CASSLGQGIPGYTF. The full variable domain, in which reference TRBV5-1 and TRBJ1-2 provide the parts outside the CDR3, is KAGVTQTPRYLIKTRGQQVTLSCSPISGHRSVSWYQQTPGQGLQFLFEYFSETQRNKGNFPGRFSGRQFSNSRSEMNVSTLELGDSALYLCASSLGQGIPGYTFGSGTRLTVV.

This chain connects TRBV5-1 to TRBJ1-1, with a tentative D call TRBD1 (5 bases). With 3 bases removed from V and 6 bases from J, the gap between germline ends came to 18 bases. The germline gives CDR1 SGHRS, CDR2 YFSETQ. The CDR3 runs to 15 residues. CDR3 coding DNA: TGCGCCAGCAGCTCGCTTCAGGGTGGAGGGGCTGAAGCTTTCTTT. Amino acids: CASSSLQGGGAEAFF.

CDR3 loop: CASSDTSVVSGNTIYF. The CDR3 coding sequence is TGTGCCAGCAGCGATACCTCAGTGGTCTCTGGAAACACCATATATTTT. The genes are TRBV5-6 and TRBJ1-3; no clear D. Germline CDR1 and CDR2: SGHDT and YYEEEE. CDR3 length: 16 amino acids. Trimming removed 4 bases from V and 0 bases from J, with 14 bases in between.

This chain uses TRBV4-1 with TRBJ2-7; no clear D gene. Germline V gives CDR1 MGHRA, CDR2 YSYEKL. This CDR3 is 12 amino acids long. V gave up 4 bases and J gave up 5 bases, with 9 bases separating them. The CDR3 DNA is TGCGCCAGCAGCCCGAACATCGACGAGCAGTACTTC. Its translation: CASSPNIDEQYF.

The V call is TRBV25-1, the J call TRBJ2-3; 8 nucleotides match TRBD1. J gave up 6 bases and V 4 bases, and 9 bases lay outside the gene matches. Germline loops: CDR1 MGHDK, CDR2 SYGVNS. CDR3 length: 15 amino acids. The chain's CDR3 is CASSGRTGLFDTQYF. The CDR3 region has the DNA TGTGCCAGCAGTGGACGGACAGGGCTGTTCGATACGCAGTATTTT.

CDR3 DNA: TGTGCCAGCAGCTTAGGGGCCCGCGGGATTCGAGGTGGAAACACCATATATTTT. This encodes CASSLGARGIRGGNTIYF. V usage is TRBV11-2 and J usage is TRBJ1-3; no clear D. Between the trimmed V and J ends, which lost 1 base and 3 bases, there was a span of 19 bases. This CDR3 is 18 amino acids long. Germline CDR1 SGHAT, CDR2 FQNNGV.

The chain carries TRBV11-2 and TRBJ1-2; D may be TRBD1 (5 bases). This CDR3 has 12 residues. CDR1 SGHAT and CDR2 FQNNGV come from the germline V gene. V shed 4 bases and J shed 4 bases, with 7 bases lying between them. The CDR3 DNA is TGTGCCAGCAGCTCTGACAGCTATGGCTACACCTTC. Translating gives CASSSDSYGYTF.

About this clone: A junction boundary mismatches the germline segment, possibly from a read error. The V gene is TRBV7-7, the J gene TRBJ2-1; D is uncertain. CDR3 size: 14 residues. Germline values: CDR1 SSHAT, CDR2 FNYEAQ (reference sequence). Here the CDR3 reads CASSPSAILDEQFF. The DNA for the CDR3 is TGTGCTAGCAGCCCCTCCGCCATACTCGATGAGCAGTTCTTC. The whole variable domain, remainder taken from reference TRBV7-7 and TRBJ2-1, is GAGVSQSPRYKVTKRGQDVTLRCDPISSHATLYWYQQALGQGPEFLTYFNYEAQPDKSGLPSDRFSAERPEGSISTLTIQRTEQRDSAMYRCASSPSAILDEQFFGPGTRLTVL.

The rearrangement uses TRBV25-1 and TRBJ2-1; unclear D gene. CDR3 size: 17 residues. Trimming left V 4 bases short and J 0 bases short, with 16 bases between. In germline, CDR1 is MGHDK, CDR2 SYGVNS. This CDR3 reads CASSAVSSFLSYNEQFF. For the CDR3, the DNA is TGTGCCAGCAGTGCGGTCTCTAGTTTCCTCTCCTACAATGAGCAGTTCTTC.

This chain links TRBV29-1 with TRBJ2-1; 15 bases are shared with TRBD2. CDR1 is SQVTM, CDR2 ANQGSEA, per germline. V shed 7 bases, J shed 0 bases, and the junction held 7 bases outside the gene matches. This CDR3 has 17 residues. DNA for the CDR3: TGCAGCGCGGGTGGACTAGCGGGGGGGAACTCCTACAATGAGCAGTTCTTC. This translates into CSAGGLAGGNSYNEQFF.

This clone appeared a few times. The chain employs TRBV4-3 and TRBJ2-3, with 9 bases that match TRBD2. CDR1 LGHNA and CDR2 YSLEER come from the germline V gene. The CDR3 loop spans 16 amino acids. V shed 0 bases, J shed 2 bases, and the junction held 3 bases outside the gene matches. The CDR3 DNA follows: TGCGCCAGCAGCCAAGATACTAGCGGGTTCACAGATACGCAGTATTTT. The encoded protein is CASSQDTSGFTDTQYF.

V is TRBV2 and J is TRBJ2-5; D uncertain. CDR1 and CDR2 from the germline V gene are SNHLY and FYNNEI. The V end lost 4 bases, the J end lost 3 bases, and 9 bases lay between the germline ends. This CDR3 spans 13 amino acids. The CDR3 region has the DNA TGTGCCAGCAGTGTGAGGCTCAAAGAGACCCAGTACTTC. This encodes CASSVRLKETQYF.

This clone was counted between two and nine times. This chain uses TRBV19 with TRBJ1-5, with TRBD1 as a possible D gene (5 bases). Trimming left V 7 bases short and J 2 bases short, with 21 bases between. Germline CDR1 and CDR2: LNHDA and SQIVND (reference sequence). The CDR3 spans 17 residues. The CDR3 DNA sequence: TGTGCCAGTAATGAAGGGGATCGAGGTAGGGGCAATCAGCCCCAGCATTTT. As protein: CASNEGDRGRGNQPQHF.

The chain employs TRBV10-3 and TRBJ2-7, with TRBD1 identical over 10 bases. The CDR3 consists of 15 residues. Germline V lookup: CDR1 ENHRY, CDR2 SYGVKD. Trimming removed 5 bases from V and 5 bases from J; junction bases left unmatched: 9. CDR3 in DNA: TGTGCCATCAGTACCTCGGACAGGGGGAAGCACGAGCAGTACTTC. Protein product: CAISTSDRGKHEQYF.

The chain has TRBV10-3 and TRBJ1-2; TRBD1 aligns across 7 bases. The germline V gene encodes CDR1 ENHRY and CDR2 SYGVKD. The ends lost 1 base at V and 3 bases at J; junction bases unmatched: 2. CDR3 length: 14 amino acids. This CDR3 is CAISELGGYYGYTF. The CDR3 region has the DNA TGTGCCATCAGTGAGTTAGGGGGCTACTATGGCTACACCTTC.

This sequence joins TRBV7-2 and TRBJ2-7; 9 bases line up with TRBD2. The V segment lost 5 bases and the J segment 9 bases; nucleotides outside the gene matches: 8. Germline CDR1 is SGHTA and CDR2 is FQGNSA. This CDR3 has 13 residues. CDR3 in DNA: TGTGCCAGCAGCACCCCACCGCGGGGGGGGCAGTACTTC. Translating it yields CASSTPPRGGQYF.

V usage is TRBV6-5 and J usage is TRBJ2-2, with 12 positions matching TRBD1. The V and J ends lost 6 bases and 7 bases, in that order; junction bases with no gene match: 6. CDR3 size: 15 residues. Germline V gene lookup returns CDR1 MNHEY and CDR2 SVGAGI. The CDR3 DNA sequence: TGTGCCAGCAGCCTGGGACAGGGGGCGGTCGGGGAGCTGTTTTTT. It translates to CASSLGQGAVGELFF.

The DNA of the CDR3 is TGTGCCAGCAGTGAACAGGGGCAAGAGACCCAGTACTTC. This encodes CASSEQGQETQYF. The V call is TRBV2, the J call TRBJ2-5, with TRBD1 as a possible D gene (6 bases). The CDR3 extends over 13 amino acids. V lost 2 bases and J lost 2, with 6 bases in between. Germline-derived CDR1 and CDR2 are SNHLY and FYNNEI.